A single sample is the source of the 20 T cell receptor beta chains below, sequenced in a study of OX40 agonist ivuxolimab in advanced cancers. Libraries were prepared through the immunoSEQ multiplex PCR assay. TCRdb retrieved this table from immuneACCESS and kept in-frame rearrangements only. Not all clones are present; in checked studies, unresolved V genes account for under half, and no reason is known for the remainder. The sample table records approximately 80,000 clones; roughly nine tenths of these occur just once. Of the sample, about 0.2% is held by the ten largest clones. Material: CD4+ or CD8+ T cells sorted from blood, obtained in a trial of the OX40 agonist ivuxolimab. These TCRs come from an adult with an advanced solid tumor such as melanoma, head and neck, liver or kidney cancer.

The chain uses TRBV2 and TRBJ2-3; a weak D match, TRBD2 (7 bases). Trimming shortened V by 11 bases and J by 10 bases, and 16 bases separated the two germline ends. The CDR3 spans 11 residues. The germline V gene has CDR1 SNHLY and CDR2 FYNNEI. CDR3: CAGTTGKSQYF. The CDR3 DNA reads TGTGCCGGGACTACAGGGAAGTCGCAGTATTTT. Looking up the rest from reference TRBV2 and TRBJ2-3 gives the full variable domain: EPEVTQTPSHQVTQMGQEVILRCVPISNHLYFYWYRQILGQKVEFLVSFYNNEISEKSEIFDDQFSVERPDGSNFTLKIRSTKLEDSAMYFCAGTTGKSQYFGPGTRLTVL.

A note on this clone: At one end the junction does not follow the germline gene, possibly because of a read error. The genes are TRBV2 and TRBJ1-5; the match to TRBD1 covers 7 bases. CDR3 length equals 12 residues. Germline CDR1 and CDR2: SNHLY and FYNNEI. The CDR3 loop reads CASGPTGQTQFF. In DNA, the CDR3 is TGTGCCAGTGGGCCCACGGGACAGACCCAATTTTTT.

The gene calls are TRBV18 and TRBJ2-5, with TRBD2 matching 8 bases. There are 14 residues in the CDR3. Trimming cost V 1 base and J 5 bases; bases outside gene matches: 3. From germline, CDR1 is KGHSH and CDR2 LQKENI. The CDR3, as DNA: TGTGCCAGCTCACCACTGGGGACTAGTGAGACCCAGTACTTC. Translation gives CASSPLGTSETQYF. Together with reference TRBV18 and TRBJ2-5, the CDR3 gives the full variable domain: NAGVMQNPRHLVRRRGQEARLRCSPMKGHSHVYWYRQLPEEGLKFMVYLQKENIIDESGMPKERFSAEFPKEGPSILRIQQVVRGDSAAYFCASSPLGTSETQYFGPGTRLLVL.

V and J are TRBV5-6 and TRBJ1-2; weak D call: TRBD1 (6 bases). V gave up 5 bases and J gave up 5 bases, with 16 bases separating them. This CDR3 spans 14 amino acids. The germline V gene encodes CDR1 SGHDT and CDR2 YYEEEE. CDR3 in amino acids: CASSETGAKYGYTF. DNA for the CDR3: TGTGCCAGCAGTGAGACGGGGGCGAAGTATGGCTACACCTTC.

The genes are TRBV28 and TRBJ2-7, with 9 bases matching TRBD1. This CDR3 contains 16 residues. Germline V CDR1 and CDR2: MDHEN, SYDVKM. Trimming at V came to 4 bases and at J to 2 bases, leaving 9 bases not matched to a gene. The CDR3 nucleotides read TGTGCCAGCAGTTCACCCGCGGGACAGGGCGCCTACGAGCAGTACTTC. The encoded protein is CASSSPAGQGAYEQYF. Full variable domain (missing parts from reference TRBV28 and TRBJ2-7): DVKVTQSSRYLVKRTGEKVFLECVQDMDHENMFWYRQDPGLGLRLIYFSYDVKMKEKGDIPEGYSVSREKKERFSLILESASTNQTSMYLCASSSPAGQGAYEQYFGPGTRLTVT.

The gene calls are TRBV6-6 and TRBJ1-5; no clear D. Germline values: CDR1 MNHNY, CDR2 SVGAGI (reference sequence). V was cut by 6 bases and J by 6 bases, with 12 bases left in between. There are 13 residues in the CDR3. The CDR3 nucleotides are TGTGCCAGCAGCCCACCCGGGTCTCAGCCCCAGCATTTT. It is translated as CASSPPGSQPQHF.

This chain's CDR3 is CASSTPTGRVQPQHF. CDR3 nucleotides: TGTGCCAGTAGTACCCCGACAGGGAGGGTTCAGCCCCAGCATTTT. J is TRBJ1-5 and V is TRBV19, with TRBD1 identical over 7 bases. This CDR3 has 15 residues. V trimming: 4 bases; J trimming: 6 bases; junction bases outside the gene matches: 9. The germline V gene encodes CDR1 LNHDA and CDR2 SQIVND (reference sequence).

The CDR3 protein is CASSASRETQYF. The CDR3, as DNA: TGCGCCAGCAGCGCCAGCAGGGAGACCCAGTACTTC. The chain is built from TRBV5-1 and TRBJ2-5, with D unresolved. The CDR3 loop spans 12 amino acids. The V gene's germline CDR1 is SGHRS and CDR2 YFSETQ. The V and J ends lost 4 bases and 5 bases respectively, with 9 bases between them.

The V call is TRBV19, the J call TRBJ2-3, with a weak D call TRBD2 (6 bases). Germline lookup yields CDR1 LNHDA and CDR2 SQIVND (reference sequence). This CDR3 contains 15 residues. The V and J ends lost 7 bases and 2 bases respectively, with 16 bases between them. The DNA of the CDR3 is TGTGCCAGTATGGCCACGACTAGATACACAGATACGCAGTATTTT. Protein product: CASMATTRYTDTQYF.

The chain uses TRBV5-1 and TRBJ2-3; the match to TRBD2 covers 10 bases. The CDR3 is 15 amino acids. V lost 2 bases to trimming and J lost 1 base; unmatched junction nucleotides: 1. Germline CDR1 is SGHRS and CDR2 is YFSETQ. The CDR3: CASSFGLAGTDTQYF. The CDR3 coding sequence is TGCGCCAGCAGCTTCGGACTAGCGGGCACAGATACGCAGTATTTT.

The chain carries TRBV7-8 and TRBJ2-3; D unclear. V shed 5 bases and J shed 4 bases, with 13 bases lying between them. Germline V gives CDR1 SGHVS, CDR2 FQNEAQ. CDR3 length: 14 amino acids. CDR3 nucleotides: TGTGCCAGCAGCCCCCTCGCCTCTCCAGATACGCAGTATTTT. As protein: CASSPLASPDTQYF. The entire variable domain, with the rest obtained from reference TRBV7-8 and TRBJ2-3, is as follows: GAGVSQSPRYKVAKRGQDVALRCDPISGHVSLFWYQQALGQGPEFLTYFQNEAQLDKSGLPSDRFFAERPEGSVSTLKIQRTQQEDSAVYLCASSPLASPDTQYFGPGTRLTVL.

This clone was found a few times. The V call is TRBV29-1, the J call TRBJ1-6, with a possible D match to TRBD1 (5 bases). The CDR3 contains 13 residues. V gave up 6 bases and J gave up 7 bases, with 13 bases separating them. Germline lookup yields CDR1 SQVTM and CDR2 ANQGSEA. The CDR3 DNA sequence: TGCAGCGTCCGGGACGGGGGGAATTCACCCCTCCACTTT. This codes for CSVRDGGNSPLHF.

This clone appeared a single time. The DNA for the CDR3 is TGTGCCATCAGTGAGTCTGGAGTCCAGATTCGAGGCTACACCTTC. This codes for CAISESGVQIRGYTF. The gene calls are TRBV10-3 and TRBJ1-2; D gene uncertain. CDR3 length equals 15 residues. Germline V lookup: CDR1 ENHRY, CDR2 SYGVKD. Trimming cost V 0 bases and J 8 bases, with 16 bases left between them.

The V and J genes are TRBV7-9 and TRBJ2-3; a weak D match, TRBD1 (5 bases). The germline gives CDR1 SEHNR, CDR2 FQNEAQ (reference sequence). Deletions cut 1 base from V and 7 bases from J, with 9 bases between. The CDR3 has 13 amino acids. CDR3 sequence: CASSLVGANTQYF. The CDR3 nucleotides read TGTGCCAGCAGCTTAGTAGGGGCGAATACGCAGTATTTT. Full variable domain (outside the CDR3, taken from reference TRBV7-9 and TRBJ2-3): DTGVSQNPRHKITKRGQNVTFRCDPISEHNRLYWYRQTLGQGPEFLTYFQNEAQLEKSRLLSDRFSAERPKGSFSTLEIQRTEQGDSAMYLCASSLVGANTQYFGPGTRLTVL.

The V call is TRBV5-1, the J call TRBJ1-6; 7 bases line up with TRBD1. V shed 2 bases and J 6 bases; nucleotides not matched to a gene: 14. The CDR3 covers 18 residues. Germline V CDR1 and CDR2: SGHRS, YFSETQ. The CDR3 region has the DNA TGCGCCAGCAGCTTAAGACCCGGGACAGCTCATCTTAATTCACCCCTCCACTTT. This encodes CASSLRPGTAHLNSPLHF. The whole variable domain, filled in from reference TRBV5-1 and TRBJ1-6, reads KAGVTQTPRYLIKTRGQQVTLSCSPISGHRSVSWYQQTPGQGLQFLFEYFSETQRNKGNFPGRFSGRQFSNSRSEMNVSTLELGDSALYLCASSLRPGTAHLNSPLHFGNGTRLTVT.

This clone has just one count. This chain uses TRBV5-6 with TRBJ2-7; D gene ambiguous. The V gene lost 2 bases and the J gene lost 0 bases, with 12 bases spanning the gap. This CDR3 comprises 15 residues. Germline assignment: CDR1 SGHDT and CDR2 YYEEEE. The CDR3 is CASSFADASSYEQYF. Written as DNA, the CDR3 is TGTGCCAGCAGCTTCGCTGATGCGAGCTCCTACGAGCAGTACTTC.

The V and J genes are TRBV7-3 and TRBJ1-1; D not resolved. The V gene's germline CDR1 is SGHTA and CDR2 FQGTGA. The CDR3 totals 13 residues. Trimming stripped 8 bases from V and 1 base from J, with 11 bases between. CDR3 DNA sequence: TGTGCCAGCCTAAGACGGCGGAACACTGAAGCTTTCTTT. Encoded protein: CASLRRRNTEAFF.

The V call is TRBV27, the J call TRBJ1-5; 9 bases are a match to TRBD1. Germline assignment: CDR1 MNHEY and CDR2 SMNVEV (reference sequence). CDR3 length: 16 amino acids. The J segment lost 0 bases and the V segment lost 4 bases, leaving 4 bases of the junction unmatched. CDR3 amino acids: CASSSGQGYSNQPQHF. The CDR3 DNA is TGTGCCAGCAGTTCGGGACAGGGATATAGCAATCAGCCCCAGCATTTT.

CDR3 sequence: CASSKIAGAQETQYF. In DNA form, the CDR3 reads TGTGCCAGCAGCAAAATAGCGGGGGCACAAGAGACCCAGTACTTC. The J gene is TRBJ2-5, the V gene TRBV5-5; 9 nucleotides line up with TRBD2. After removal of 4 bases from V and 2 bases from J, the junction contained 6 bases not matched to a gene. The CDR3 is made up of 15 amino acids. CDR1 and CDR2 (germline): SGHKS, YYEKEE (reference sequence).

This clone was found once. J is TRBJ1-3 and V is TRBV19; D is possibly TRBD1 (5 bases). From germline, CDR1 is LNHDA and CDR2 SQIVND (reference sequence). The CDR3 runs to 14 residues. The V end lost 9 bases, the J end lost 0 bases, and 12 bases lay between the germline ends. CDR3 DNA sequence: TGTGCCAGCCTTTACAGGTCCTCTGGAAACACCATATATTTT. Encoded protein: CASLYRSSGNTIYF.